Below, 19 T cell receptor beta chains from the same sample are listed, as sequenced in a study of T cell repertoires in ileal Crohn's disease. Only in-frame clones appear in the TCRdb table, and some are missing; sequencing was by immunoSEQ multiplex PCR. The profile shows about 17,000 clones, over 80% of them singletons. The sample was ileal tissue. These TCRs come from an adult with Crohn's disease.

The chain joins TRBV20-1 to TRBJ2-5, with D unresolved. Germline loops: CDR1 DFQATT, CDR2 SNEGSKA (reference sequence). V was pared by 4 bases and J by 3 bases, with 6 bases between. This CDR3 comprises 11 residues. The CDR3 bases are TGCAGTGCTACCCCCAAAGAGACCCAGTACTTC. It codes for CSATPKETQYF.

The V gene is TRBV6-1, the J gene TRBJ2-5; D might be TRBD2 (6 bases). Germline values: CDR1 MNHNS, CDR2 SASEGT. V lost 7 bases to trimming and J lost 5 bases, with 17 bases between them. The CDR3 totals 14 residues. CDR3 sequence reads: CASNRDPGVETQYF. As DNA, the CDR3 is TGTGCCAGCAACCGGGACCCGGGGGTCGAGACCCAGTACTTC.

The V and J genes are TRBV27 and TRBJ1-5; D possibly corresponds to TRBD1 (5 bases). Germline-derived CDR1 and CDR2 are MNHEY and SMNVEV (reference sequence). This CDR3 has 16 amino acids. Between the trimmed V and J ends, which lost 5 bases and 0 bases, there was a span of 14 bases. The DNA of the CDR3 is TGTGCCAGCAGTCACCTGGGGGGGTATAGCAATCAGCCCCAGCATTTT. It encodes CASSHLGGYSNQPQHF.

This chain connects TRBV9 to TRBJ1-6, with 10 nucleotides matching TRBD1. V lost 1 base, J lost 8 bases, and 3 bases stayed unmatched. Germline V gene lookup returns CDR1 SGDLS and CDR2 YYNGEE. The CDR3 contains 15 residues. The CDR3 nucleotides are TGTGCCAGCAGCGTACAGGGACAGGGGTATTCACCCCTCCACTTT. This translates into CASSVQGQGYSPLHF.

The CDR3 nucleotides are TGTGCCAGCAGCCCGGGGGTAGGGGTAGAGACCCAGTACTTC. Protein product: CASSPGVGVETQYF. The chain employs TRBV5-6 and TRBJ2-5, with D perhaps TRBD2 (6 bases). The germline V gene encodes CDR1 SGHDT and CDR2 YYEEEE. V lost 4 bases and J 4 bases, leaving 14 bases between the germline ends. This CDR3 comprises 14 residues.

On this clone itself: Other DNA sequences within the sample encode an identical CDR3. This rearrangement joins TRBV7-9 to TRBJ1-6; D perhaps matches TRBD1 (6 bases). Germline loops: CDR1 SEHNR, CDR2 FQNEAQ (reference sequence). The CDR3 contains 16 residues. Trimming cost V 1 base and J 3 bases, with 10 bases left between them. Here the CDR3 reads CASSLGQGFYNSPLHF. CDR3 sequence (DNA): TGTGCCAGCAGCTTAGGGCAGGGGTTCTATAATTCACCCCTCCACTTT. Together with reference TRBV7-9 and TRBJ1-6, the CDR3 gives the full variable domain: DTGVSQNPRHKITKRGQNVTFRCDPISEHNRLYWYRQTLGQGPEFLTYFQNEAQLEKSRLLSDRFSAERPKGSFSTLEIQRTEQGDSAMYLCASSLGQGFYNSPLHFGNGTRLTVT.

There are a few counts of this clone. The chain joins TRBV9 to TRBJ1-2; 7 bases match TRBD1. This CDR3 spans 16 amino acids. Losses at the gene ends were 3 bases for V and 3 bases for J; bases not matched to a gene: 11. CDR1 is SGDLS, CDR2 YYNGEE, per germline. The CDR3 here is CASSAARTGPDYGYTF. The CDR3 nucleotides read TGTGCCAGCAGCGCCGCCCGGACAGGTCCAGACTATGGCTACACCTTC. The full variable domain, its missing parts supplied by reference TRBV9 and TRBJ1-2, is DSGVTQTPKHLITATGQRVTLRCSPRSGDLSVYWYQQSLDQGLQFLIQYYNGEERAKGNILERFSAQQFPDLHSELNLSSLELGDSALYFCASSAARTGPDYGYTFGSGTRLTVV.

J is TRBJ2-1 and V is TRBV2; D is possibly TRBD2 (7 bases). The length of the CDR3 is 15 residues. The V end lost 2 bases, the J end lost 9 bases, and 17 bases lay between the germline ends. Looked up from germline, CDR1 is SNHLY and CDR2 is FYNNEI. The CDR3 here is CASSERRGGLGEQFF. The CDR3 bases are TGTGCCAGCAGTGAACGGAGGGGGGGCCTGGGTGAGCAGTTCTTC.

The chain carries TRBV6-1 and TRBJ2-5, with D possibly being TRBD1 (6 bases). This CDR3 spans 12 amino acids. Germline values: CDR1 MNHNS, CDR2 SASEGT. V lost 7 bases to trimming and J lost 2 bases, with 8 bases between them. As DNA, the CDR3 is TGTGCCAGCACGACAGGACAAGAGACCCAGTACTTC. Translation: CASTTGQETQYF.

The V gene is TRBV19, the J gene TRBJ1-5; perhaps TRBD1 as D (5 bases). CDR1 is LNHDA and CDR2 is SQIVND in the germline V gene (reference sequence). The CDR3 is made up of 14 amino acids. Deletions cut 1 base from V and 6 bases from J, with 10 bases between. CDR3 protein: CASSIGPQGQPQHF. The CDR3 nucleotides are TGTGCCAGTAGTATAGGGCCCCAGGGTCAGCCCCAGCATTTT.

The V call is TRBV12-5, the J call TRBJ2-3, with a tentative D call TRBD2 (5 bases). Germline loops: CDR1 LGHNT, CDR2 FRNRAP. This CDR3 region has 14 residues. The V and J ends lost 4 bases and 2 bases respectively, with 10 bases between them. CDR3 protein: CASGSGILTDTQYF. In DNA, the CDR3 is TGTGCTAGTGGTTCCGGGATTCTCACAGATACGCAGTATTTT.

The chain couples TRBV30 to TRBJ1-1; TRBD1 agrees at 8 bases. This CDR3 contains 13 residues. The V gene's germline CDR1 is GTSNPN and CDR2 SVGIG (reference sequence). After removal of 5 bases from V and 0 bases from J, the junction contained 2 bases not matched to a gene. The CDR3 is CAWAGGLNTEAFF. The CDR3 DNA is TGTGCCTGGGCAGGGGGCTTGAACACTGAAGCTTTCTTT.

V and J are TRBV11-1 and TRBJ1-1, with D tentatively TRBD1 (5 bases). Trimming stripped 5 bases from V and 4 bases from J, with 14 bases between. The CDR3 is made up of 14 amino acids. Germline values: CDR1 SGHAT, CDR2 FQDESV (reference sequence). The CDR3 DNA reads as TGTGCCAGCAGCCAGGGTGGGCCTTTCACTGAAGCTTTCTTT. Residues: CASSQGGPFTEAFF.

The gene calls are TRBV14 and TRBJ1-5; no clear D gene. This CDR3 has 14 residues. The germline CDR1 and CDR2 sequences are SGHDN and FVKESK. Trimming shortened V by 1 base and J by 6 bases, and 10 bases separated the two germline ends. The CDR3 region has the DNA TGTGCCAGCAGCCAAGCACCCGCCGGTCAGCCCCAGCATTTT. It specifies CASSQAPAGQPQHF.

This clone was recorded only once. J is TRBJ2-2 and V is TRBV10-3; 12 bases fit TRBD2. Per germline, CDR1 ENHRY and CDR2 SYGVKD. The trim removed 0 bases at V and 7 bases at J, leaving 9 bases unmatched. The CDR3 has 18 amino acids. CDR3 in DNA: TGTGCCATCAGTGAGTCAAAGACTAGCGGGGGAGCTGGCGGGGAGCTGTTTTTT. It encodes CAISESKTSGGAGGELFF.

This chain links TRBV11-2 with TRBJ1-3; D uncertain. The germline V gene encodes CDR1 SGHAT and CDR2 FQNNGV. The CDR3 covers 12 residues. Deletions cut 4 bases from V and 3 bases from J, with 4 bases between. The CDR3 coding sequence is TGTGCCAGCAGCTCCCTTGGAAACACCATATATTTT. As protein: CASSSLGNTIYF. The variable domain in full, completed from reference TRBV11-2 and TRBJ1-3, reads EAGVAQSPRYKIIEKRQSVAFWCNPISGHATLYWYQQILGQGPKLLIQFQNNGVVDDSQLPKDRFSAERLKGVDSTLKIQPAKLEDSAVYLCASSSLGNTIYFGEGSWLTVV.

CDR3 sequence: CASSPAGPIDTQYF. The CDR3 nucleotides are TGCGCCAGCAGCCCCGCGGGGCCGATAGATACGCAGTATTTT. The V call is TRBV10-2, the J call TRBJ2-3; D is perhaps TRBD2 (6 bases). The ends were cut back, 6 bases at V and 5 bases at J, with 15 bases in the middle. Germline loops: CDR1 WSHSY, CDR2 SAAADI. CDR3 length: 14 residues.

V gene TRBV29-1 combines with J gene TRBJ2-7, with D tentatively TRBD2 (6 bases). Germline lookup yields CDR1 SQVTM and CDR2 ANQGSEA. Trimming removed 3 bases from V and 5 bases from J, with 8 bases in between. This CDR3 region has 11 residues. CDR3 amino acids: CSVDGGNEQYF. The CDR3 bases are TGCAGCGTTGATGGCGGGAACGAGCAGTACTTC.

The rearrangement links TRBV11-2 to TRBJ2-3; weak D call: TRBD2 (6 bases). Trimming shortened V by 6 bases and J by 4 bases, and 14 bases separated the two germline ends. Germline CDR1 SGHAT, CDR2 FQNNGV. This CDR3 is 14 amino acids long. For the CDR3, the DNA is TGTGCCAGCAGGCCTCCGGGACTCCCAGATACGCAGTATTTT. Translating it yields CASRPPGLPDTQYF.